This T cell receptor beta chain was captured in a study of T cells after yellow fever vaccination. Background on the study: Researchers used SMART-Seq v4 Ultra Low Input to prepare fractions that had low cell numbers.

CDR3 length: 13 amino acids. The germline V and J ends were trimmed by 11 bases and 0 bases, with 13 bases remaining between them. Each CDR3 protein is one row after TCRdb ran MiXCR on the 5' RACE reads. The sample lists some 100,000 distinct CDR3 sequences, over 8% occurring once. Study-level findings and limits: Weaker in magnitude, the secondary response showed a faster peak on day 5 versus 15. At approximately 95% for CD4 and 70% to 90% for CD8, most primary-vaccination clones showed up again after the booster. From the bulk population, abundant clonotypes could contaminate and appear within FACS-sorted repertoires.

The sample holds a few counts of this clonotype. The sequencing here drew on CD8+ T cells not binding an NS4B(214-222) dextramer, sorted from PBMCs, taken approximately 16 days after the first yellow fever vaccination. The clonotype was recovered from a man younger than 35 who received the YFV17D yellow fever vaccine. V and J are TRBV12-3 or TRBV12-4 and TRBJ1-1, with D hard to call. This chain's CDR3 is CASVPGMNTEAFF. The CDR3 coding sequence is TGTGCCTCCGTCCCGGGCATGAACACTGAAGCTTTCTTT.